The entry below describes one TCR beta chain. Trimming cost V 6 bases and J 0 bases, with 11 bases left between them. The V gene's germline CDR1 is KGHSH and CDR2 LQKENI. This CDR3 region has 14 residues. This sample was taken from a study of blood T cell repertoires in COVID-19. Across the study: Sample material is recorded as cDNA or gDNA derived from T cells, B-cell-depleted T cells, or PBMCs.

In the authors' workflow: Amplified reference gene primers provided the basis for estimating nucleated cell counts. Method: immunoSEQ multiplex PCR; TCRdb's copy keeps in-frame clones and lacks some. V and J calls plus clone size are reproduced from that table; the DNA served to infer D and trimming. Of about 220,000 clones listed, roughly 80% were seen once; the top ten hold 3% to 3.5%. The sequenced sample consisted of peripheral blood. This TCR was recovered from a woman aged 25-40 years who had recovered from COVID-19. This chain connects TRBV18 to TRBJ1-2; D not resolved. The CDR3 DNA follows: TGTGCCAGCTCCCCCGCGAGCCCTAACTATGGCTACACCTTC. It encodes CASSPASPNYGYTF.